The rows below give T cell receptor beta chains drawn from one sample of a study of CD8 T cells in Susac syndrome. TCRdb reanalysed the immunoSEQ multiplex PCR reads using MiXCR and keeps one entry per CDR3 protein. The sample lists around 150,000 distinct CDR3 sequences; around 93% were seen once. The specimen sequenced was CD4+ T cells from PBMCs. The receptors derive from a human donor in good health. Each CDR3 is given with its conserved first and last residue. A D gene is named only where the DNA matches it firmly. Some rows have no size entry. The others give once, few or many, or a class for an expanded clone.

CDR3aa	CDR3nt	j_gene	d_gene	len	v_gene	abundance
CASSLEAGGLYEQYF	TGCGCCAGCAGCTTGGAGGCAGGGGGTCTCTACGAGCAGTACTTC	TRBJ2-7	TRBD1	15	TRBV5-1	few
CASSTRDTQMNTEAFF	TGTGCCAGCAGTACCCGGGACACCCAAATGAACACTGAAGCTTTCTTT	TRBJ1-1	-	16	TRBV12-3/TRBV12-4	-
CASSPWESNTGELFF	TGTGCCAGCTCACCGTGGGAGTCGAACACCGGGGAGCTGTTTTTT	TRBJ2-2	-	15	TRBV18	-
CASRELNQETQYF	TGTGCCAGCAGGGAGTTGAACCAAGAGACCCAGTACTTC	TRBJ2-5	-	13	TRBV7-9	-
CAWSGEVVQYF	TGTGCCTGGAGCGGAGAAGTAGTTCAGTACTTC	TRBJ2-4	-	11	TRBV30	-
CASSLFLGGSQPQHF	TGTGCCAGCAGCCTTTTTCTGGGAGGGAGTCAGCCCCAGCATTTT	TRBJ1-5	-	15	TRBV7-2	-
CATSTGNLGEQYF	TGTGCCACTTCGACAGGGAATCTCGGCGAGCAGTACTTC	TRBJ2-7	TRBD1	13	TRBV19	once
CASSFSDGGWHTEAFF	TGTGCCAGCAGTTTTTCGGACGGGGGATGGCACACTGAAGCTTTCTTT	TRBJ1-1	-	16	TRBV12-3/TRBV12-4	-
CSASIGTNYGYTF	TGCAGCGCCTCAATCGGGACTAACTATGGCTACACCTTC	TRBJ1-2	-	13	TRBV29-1	once
CASSQVEQSSYEQYF	TGTGCCAGCAGCCAAGTAGAGCAGTCATCCTACGAGCAGTACTTC	TRBJ2-7	-	15	TRBV3-1	-
CASMPGQGYEQYF	TGTGCCAGCATGCCGGGACAGGGATACGAGCAGTACTTC	TRBJ2-7	TRBD1	13	TRBV28	few
CASSFSTGEQFF	TGTGCCAGCAGCTTTAGCACGGGTGAGCAGTTCTTC	TRBJ2-1	-	12	TRBV5-6	-
CASSLRGTDGYTF	TGTGCCAGCAGTTTAAGGGGGACCGATGGCTACACCTTC	TRBJ1-2	-	13	TRBV12-3/TRBV12-4	-
CASSKGSLDTQYF	TGTGCCAGCAGTAAGGGCTCCTTGGATACGCAGTATTTT	TRBJ2-3	-	13	TRBV7-2	once
CAAGTRTGELFF	TGTGCCGCCGGGACTCGAACCGGGGAGCTGTTTTTT	TRBJ2-2	-	12	TRBV6-5	-
CASRLTGTSGGPDADTQYF	TGCGCCAGCAGACTTACCGGGACTAGCGGGGGGCCCGATGCAGATACGCAGTATTTT	TRBJ2-3	TRBD2	19	TRBV4-1	-
CASSPWTGKNGYTF	TGTGCCAGCAGCCCCTGGACAGGCAAGAATGGCTACACCTTC	TRBJ1-2	TRBD1	14	TRBV6-1	-
CASSRWGLGGYTF	TGTGCCAGCAGCCGCTGGGGGCTCGGAGGCTACACCTTC	TRBJ1-2	-	13	TRBV12-3/TRBV12-4	-
CASSPGLAGGYSYEQYF	TGTGCCAGCAGCCCGGGACTAGCGGGGGGTTACTCCTACGAGCAGTACTTC	TRBJ2-7	TRBD2	17	TRBV27	-
CAISQGMGNEQFF	TGTGCCATCAGTCAGGGAATGGGCAATGAGCAGTTCTTC	TRBJ2-1	-	13	TRBV10-3	-
CAISEGDRGYEQYF	TGTGCCATCAGTGAGGGGGACAGGGGATACGAGCAGTACTTC	TRBJ2-7	TRBD1	14	TRBV10-3	-
CSSATSGGAETQYF	TGCAGCTCGGCGACTAGCGGGGGGGCAGAGACCCAGTACTTC	TRBJ2-5	TRBD2	14	TRBV29-1	once
CSARGDRLYGYTF	TGCAGTGCTAGAGGGGACAGGCTCTATGGCTACACCTTC	TRBJ1-2	TRBD1	13	TRBV20-1	-
CAISESGTGYGYTF	TGTGCCATCAGTGAGTCGGGGACAGGCTATGGCTACACCTTC	TRBJ1-2	TRBD1	14	TRBV10-3	-
CASSFGTADGYTF	TGCGCCAGCAGCTTCGGGACAGCAGATGGCTACACCTTC	TRBJ1-2	TRBD1	13	TRBV5-1	-
CASSYSGQGGSVITEAFF	TGTGCCAGCAGTTACTCTGGACAGGGGGGATCAGTTATCACTGAAGCTTTCTTT	TRBJ1-1	TRBD1	18	TRBV6-5	-
CSVEVAGDYNEQFF	TGCAGCGTTGAGGTGGCGGGGGATTACAATGAGCAGTTCTTC	TRBJ2-1	TRBD2	14	TRBV29-1	-
CASSLAGDRDGYTF	TGCGCCAGCAGCTTGGCCGGGGACAGGGACGGCTACACCTTC	TRBJ1-2	TRBD1	14	TRBV5-1	-
CASSYVGGGINEQFF	TGTGCCAGCAGTTACGTAGGCGGGGGGATCAATGAGCAGTTCTTC	TRBJ2-1	TRBD2	15	TRBV6-5	-
CASSSRGDRGQTEAFF	TGTGCCAGCAGCTCAAGAGGGGACAGGGGGCAAACTGAAGCTTTCTTT	TRBJ1-1	TRBD1	16	TRBV7-9	-
CAWTPGTNEKLFF	TGTGCCTGGACCCCAGGGACTAATGAAAAACTGTTTTTT	TRBJ1-4	-	13	TRBV30	-